One and the same sample provided the 8 T cell receptor beta chains below, sequenced in a study of CD8 T cells in ankylosing spondylitis. TCRdb analysed the 5' RACE reads with MiXCR anew, one entry per CDR3 protein. The sample holds 210,000 or so distinct CDR3 sequences; roughly 8% are singletons and the top ten take approximately 4.8%. The sample comprised blood, either unsorted or a sorted T cell fraction (not recorded which). The receptors were gathered from a female donor with ankylosing spondylitis or in good health (not recorded which).

This clonotype has a count of ten or more. The chain uses TRBV7-8 and TRBJ2-4; D is uncertain. V lost 1 base to trimming and J lost 6 bases, with 10 bases between them. Germline V gene lookup returns CDR1 SGHVS and CDR2 FQNEAQ. The CDR3 is 14 residues long. CDR3 amino acids: CASSLELSPNIQYF. CDR3 nucleotides: TGTGCCAGCAGCTTAGAACTAAGCCCAAACATTCAGTACTTC.

V usage is TRBV29-1 and J usage is TRBJ2-1; 9 bases match TRBD2. Germline assignment: CDR1 SQVTM and CDR2 ANQGSEA. J was trimmed by 8 bases and V by 8 bases; bases with no gene match: 7. The CDR3 totals 12 residues. The chain's CDR3 is CSIAGVRDEQFF. CDR3 sequence (DNA): TGCAGCATAGCGGGAGTCCGGGATGAGCAGTTCTTC.

This clonotype has at least ten counts. The rearrangement links TRBV20-1 to TRBJ2-1; TRBD1 matches 10 bases. Germline-derived CDR1 and CDR2 are DFQATT and SNEGSKA (reference sequence). V trimming: 4 bases; J trimming: 2 bases; junction bases outside the gene matches: 2. There are 14 residues in the CDR3. In DNA, the CDR3 is TGCAGTGCTACCGGGACAGGGGCCTACAATGAGCAGTTCTTC. This gives the protein CSATGTGAYNEQFF.

This clonotype has only a few counts. The genes are TRBV7-9 and TRBJ2-3; a weak D match, TRBD2 (5 bases). Germline V gene data show CDR1 as SEHNR and CDR2 as FQNEAQ (reference sequence). V lost 5 bases, J lost 0 bases, and 12 bases lay in between. CDR3 length equals 15 residues. The CDR3 DNA is TGTGCCAGCAGCCGTCCTGGAGGTAGCACAGATACGCAGTATTTT. Its translation: CASSRPGGSTDTQYF.

This clonotype was observed at least ten times. CDR3 region: CASSPGTFTGGYTF. CDR3 in DNA: TGTGCCAGCAGCCCAGGGACGTTTACGGGGGGCTACACCTTC. The chain employs TRBV3-1 and TRBJ1-2, with D possibly being TRBD1 (5 bases). The ends were cut back, 4 bases at V and 8 bases at J, with 17 bases in the middle. The germline V gene has CDR1 LGHDT and CDR2 YNNKEL (reference sequence). The CDR3 covers 14 residues. Based on the CDR3 plus reference TRBV3-1 and TRBJ1-2, the full variable domain is DTAVSQTPKYLVTQMGNDKSIKCEQNLGHDTMYWYKQDSKKFLKIMFSYNNKELIINETVPNRFSPKSPDKAHLNLHINSLELGDSAVYFCASSPGTFTGGYTFGSGTRLTVV.

This clonotype was observed at least ten times. The chain combines TRBV18 with TRBJ2-5; unclear D gene. The CDR3 is 16 residues long. Deletions cut 1 base from V and 4 bases from J, with 16 bases between. Germline CDR1 is KGHSH and CDR2 is LQKENI. In nucleotides, the CDR3 is TGTGCCAGCTCACCACAGGCGCTAGGCCCCGGAGAGACCCAGTACTTC. Its translation: CASSPQALGPGETQYF.

The V gene is TRBV5-1, the J gene TRBJ2-7; the D is unclear. The CDR3 consists of 13 residues. Trimming took off 2 bases at V and 0 bases at J, with 6 bases between the two ends. Germline-derived CDR1 and CDR2 are SGHRS and YFSETQ. This CDR3 is CASSFVDSYEQYF. DNA for the CDR3: TGCGCCAGCAGCTTTGTGGACTCCTACGAGCAGTACTTC.

There are a few counts of this clonotype. The chain uses TRBV7-2 and TRBJ2-1, with D unresolved. From germline, CDR1 is SGHTA and CDR2 FQGNSA. The length of the CDR3 is 13 residues. The ends were cut back, 4 bases at V and 5 bases at J, with 9 bases in the middle. In DNA, the CDR3 is TGTGCCAGCAGCTCCCGGCCCCACAATGAGCAGTTCTTC. Translation: CASSSRPHNEQFF. The full variable domain, with the rest looked up from reference TRBV7-2 and TRBJ2-1, is GAGVSQSPSNKVTEKGKDVELRCDPISGHTALYWYRQSLGQGLEFLIYFQGNSAPDKSGLPSDRFSAERTGGSVSTLTIQRTQQEDSAVYLCASSSRPHNEQFFGPGTRLTVL.